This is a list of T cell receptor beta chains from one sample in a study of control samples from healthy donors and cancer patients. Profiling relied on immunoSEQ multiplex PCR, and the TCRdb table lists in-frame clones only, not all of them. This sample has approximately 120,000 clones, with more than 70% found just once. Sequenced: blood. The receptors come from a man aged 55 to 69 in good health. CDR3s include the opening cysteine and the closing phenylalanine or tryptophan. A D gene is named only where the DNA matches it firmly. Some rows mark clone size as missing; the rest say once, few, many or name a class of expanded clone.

CDR3aa: CASSIGQGLEPKNIQYF
CDR3nt: TGTGCCAGTAGTATAGGACAGGGGCTTGAGCCCAAAAACATTCAGTACTTC
v_gene: TRBV19
d_gene: TRBD1
abundance: .
len: 17
j_gene: TRBJ2-4

CDR3aa: CASSLESQYGYTF
CDR3nt: TGTGCCAGCAGCTTAGAGTCCCAGTATGGCTACACCTTC
v_gene: TRBV7-9
d_gene: .
abundance: .
len: 13
j_gene: TRBJ1-2

CDR3aa: CASSFENRTAQTNQPQHF
CDR3nt: TGTGCCAGCAGCTTTGAAAATCGGACAGCCCAAACTAATCAGCCCCAGCATTTT
v_gene: TRBV12-1
d_gene: .
abundance: .
len: 18
j_gene: TRBJ1-5

CDR3aa: CASTGYRGSYEQYF
CDR3nt: TGCGCCAGCACCGGATACAGGGGGAGCTACGAGCAGTACTTC
v_gene: TRBV10-2
d_gene: TRBD1
abundance: .
len: 14
j_gene: TRBJ2-7

CDR3aa: CASRRDRNTEAFF
CDR3nt: TGTGCCAGTAGGCGGGACAGGAACACTGAAGCTTTCTTT
v_gene: TRBV19
d_gene: TRBD1
abundance: .
len: 13
j_gene: TRBJ1-1

CDR3aa: CASSLGTANYGYTF
CDR3nt: TGTGCCAGCAGCTTAGGGACAGCGAACTATGGCTACACCTTC
v_gene: TRBV7-8
d_gene: .
abundance: .
len: 14
j_gene: TRBJ1-2

CDR3aa: CASSPRTGGDNEKLFF
CDR3nt: TGTGCCAGCTCACCAAGGACAGGGGGAGATAATGAAAAACTGTTTTTT
v_gene: TRBV18
d_gene: TRBD1
abundance: .
len: 16
j_gene: TRBJ1-4

CDR3aa: CASSLGWPPGRTGTQYF
CDR3nt: TGCGCCAGCAGCCTAGGGTGGCCCCCCGGAAGAACAGGTACGCAGTATTTT
v_gene: TRBV4-1
d_gene: .
abundance: .
len: 17
j_gene: TRBJ2-3

CDR3aa: CASSIHLRGPSGDTQYF
CDR3nt: TGTGCCAGTAGTATCCATCTGAGGGGGCCATCGGGAGATACGCAGTATTTT
v_gene: TRBV19
d_gene: TRBD1
abundance: few
len: 17
j_gene: TRBJ2-3

CDR3aa: CASSVAGGRWETQYF
CDR3nt: TGTGCCAGCAGCGTAGCTGGGGGAAGGTGGGAGACCCAGTACTTC
v_gene: TRBV9
d_gene: .
abundance: once
len: 15
j_gene: TRBJ2-5

CDR3aa: CASSFSRGGPYEQYF
CDR3nt: TGTGCCAGCAGTTTTAGTCGGGGGGGCCCCTACGAGCAGTACTTC
v_gene: TRBV28
d_gene: TRBD2
abundance: .
len: 15
j_gene: TRBJ2-7

CDR3aa: CASSRGTGLNEQYF
CDR3nt: TGTGCCAGCAGCCGAGGGACGGGACTCAACGAGCAGTACTTC
v_gene: TRBV7-9
d_gene: .
abundance: .
len: 14
j_gene: TRBJ2-7

CDR3aa: CAISVVGGWDSPLHF
CDR3nt: TGTGCCATCAGTGTCGTCGGGGGTTGGGATTCACCCCTCCACTTT
v_gene: TRBV10-3
d_gene: .
abundance: once
len: 15
j_gene: TRBJ1-6

CDR3aa: CASSYRGKKLYEQYF
CDR3nt: TGTGCCAGCAGTTACAGGGGGAAAAAATTGTACGAGCAGTACTTC
v_gene: TRBV28
d_gene: TRBD1
abundance: .
len: 15
j_gene: TRBJ2-7

CDR3aa: CATTERQGSNQPQHF
CDR3nt: TGTGCCACCACGGAAAGACAGGGTAGCAATCAGCCCCAGCATTTT
v_gene: TRBV28
d_gene: TRBD1
abundance: once
len: 15
j_gene: TRBJ1-5

CDR3aa: CASSLSGINYGYTF
CDR3nt: TGTGCCAGCAGCTTGTCAGGCATTAACTATGGCTACACCTTC
v_gene: TRBV7-8
d_gene: .
abundance: .
len: 14
j_gene: TRBJ1-2

CDR3aa: CASSQSFLGQISNQPQHF
CDR3nt: TGTGCCAGCAGTCAATCGTTTTTGGGACAAATCAGCAATCAGCCCCAGCATTTT
v_gene: TRBV6-6
d_gene: .
abundance: .
len: 18
j_gene: TRBJ1-5

CDR3aa: CAIRGLEQGWTEAFF
CDR3nt: TGTGCCATCAGGGGGCTGGAACAGGGTTGGACTGAAGCTTTCTTT
v_gene: TRBV10-3
d_gene: .
abundance: .
len: 15
j_gene: TRBJ1-1

CDR3aa: CASSFVQGAQPQHF
CDR3nt: TGTGCCAGCAGTTTCGTTCAGGGGGCCCAGCCCCAGCATTTT
v_gene: TRBV27
d_gene: TRBD1
abundance: .
len: 14
j_gene: TRBJ1-5

CDR3aa: CASSLVSGNYGYTF
CDR3nt: TGTGCCAGCAGCTTAGTTTCAGGGAATTATGGCTACACCTTC
v_gene: TRBV7-8
d_gene: .
abundance: .
len: 14
j_gene: TRBJ1-2

CDR3aa: CASGLGTNHHTF
CDR3nt: TGTGCTAGTGGTTTGGGGACGAATCACCACACCTTC
v_gene: TRBV12-5
d_gene: .
abundance: .
len: 12
j_gene: TRBJ1-2

CDR3aa: CATSRRAGGTDTQYF
CDR3nt: TGTGCCACCAGCAGACGGGCAGGGGGCACAGATACGCAGTATTTT
v_gene: TRBV15
d_gene: .
abundance: .
len: 15
j_gene: TRBJ2-3

CDR3aa: CASSNTGGANEKLFF
CDR3nt: TGTGCCAGCAGTAATACAGGGGGTGCTAATGAAAAACTGTTTTTT
v_gene: TRBV6-5
d_gene: TRBD1
abundance: few
len: 15
j_gene: TRBJ1-4

CDR3aa: CASSVGQGTEAFF
CDR3nt: TGTGCCAGCAGCGTGGGACAGGGGACTGAAGCTTTCTTT
v_gene: TRBV7-6
d_gene: TRBD1
abundance: .
len: 13
j_gene: TRBJ1-1

CDR3aa: CASSPLATNTEAFF
CDR3nt: TGTGCCAGCAGTCCCCTTGCGACAAACACTGAAGCTTTCTTT
v_gene: TRBV28
d_gene: .
abundance: .
len: 14
j_gene: TRBJ1-1

CDR3aa: CASSPGVNEKLFF
CDR3nt: TGTGCCAGCTCACCAGGGGTTAATGAAAAACTGTTTTTT
v_gene: TRBV18
d_gene: .
abundance: .
len: 13
j_gene: TRBJ1-4

CDR3aa: CASSSLQGSTEAFF
CDR3nt: TGTGCCAGCAGTTCTTTACAGGGGTCCACTGAAGCTTTCTTT
v_gene: TRBV2
d_gene: TRBD1
abundance: .
len: 14
j_gene: TRBJ1-1

CDR3aa: CASSFTQGTEAFF
CDR3nt: TGTGCCAGCAGCTTTACCCAGGGCACTGAAGCTTTCTTT
v_gene: TRBV12-3/TRBV12-4
d_gene: .
abundance: .
len: 13
j_gene: TRBJ1-1

CDR3aa: CAVRAGSRQFF
CDR3nt: TGTGCCGTGCGGGCCGGGTCTCGACAGTTCTTC
v_gene: TRBV30
d_gene: .
abundance: .
len: 11
j_gene: TRBJ2-1

CDR3aa: CASSVLGSNEKLFF
CDR3nt: TGCGCCAGCAGCGTTTTGGGTTCTAATGAAAAACTGTTTTTT
v_gene: TRBV5-1
d_gene: .
abundance: once
len: 14
j_gene: TRBJ1-4

CDR3aa: CASSEASRASPNYGYTF
CDR3nt: TGTGCCAGCAGTGAAGCGTCTCGGGCCAGCCCAAACTATGGCTACACCTTC
v_gene: TRBV6-1
d_gene: .
abundance: .
len: 17
j_gene: TRBJ1-2

CDR3aa: CASTPDLYGYTF
CDR3nt: TGTGCCAGCACCCCGGACCTTTATGGCTACACCTTC
v_gene: TRBV6-6
d_gene: .
abundance: .
len: 12
j_gene: TRBJ1-2

CDR3aa: CAWGKTENTEAFF
CDR3nt: TGTGCCTGGGGAAAGACAGAGAACACTGAAGCTTTCTTT
v_gene: TRBV30
d_gene: .
abundance: .
len: 13
j_gene: TRBJ1-1

CDR3aa: CASSLEKYTQYF
CDR3nt: TGCGCCAGCAGCTTGGAGAAGTATACGCAGTATTTT
v_gene: TRBV5-1
d_gene: .
abundance: .
len: 12
j_gene: TRBJ2-3

CDR3aa: CASSPGQQETQYF
CDR3nt: TGTGCCAGCTCACCGGGACAGCAAGAGACCCAGTACTTC
v_gene: TRBV18
d_gene: TRBD1
abundance: .
len: 13
j_gene: TRBJ2-5

CDR3aa: CASSKDNRAETPYEQYF
CDR3nt: TGCGCCAGCAGCAAGGACAACCGGGCCGAAACTCCCTACGAGCAGTACTTC
v_gene: TRBV5-1
d_gene: .
abundance: .
len: 17
j_gene: TRBJ2-7

CDR3aa: CASSQTGNSPLHF
CDR3nt: TGTGCCAGCAGCCAAACGGGAAATTCACCCCTCCACTTT
v_gene: TRBV3-1/TRBV3-2
d_gene: .
abundance: .
len: 13
j_gene: TRBJ1-6

CDR3aa: CASSLGPTGGYTF
CDR3nt: TGCGCCAGCAGCCTCGGACCTACCGGAGGCTACACCTTC
v_gene: TRBV4-3
d_gene: .
abundance: .
len: 13
j_gene: TRBJ1-2

CDR3aa: CASSRDSGRDTQYF
CDR3nt: TGTGCCAGCAGCCGGGACTCCGGCCGCGATACGCAGTATTTT
v_gene: TRBV7-8
d_gene: .
abundance: .
len: 14
j_gene: TRBJ2-3

CDR3aa: CASSLAKELFF
CDR3nt: TGTGCCAGCAGCTTAGCGAAAGAACTGTTTTTT
v_gene: TRBV7-2
d_gene: .
abundance: .
len: 11
j_gene: TRBJ1-4

CDR3aa: CASSLGTSFPDTQYF
CDR3nt: TGTGCCAGCAGCTTAGGGACTAGCTTTCCAGATACGCAGTATTTT
v_gene: TRBV7-8
d_gene: TRBD2
abundance: .
len: 15
j_gene: TRBJ2-3

CDR3aa: CASSTQGAGTEAFF
CDR3nt: TGTGCCAGCAGCACACAGGGGGCTGGCACTGAAGCTTTCTTT
v_gene: TRBV7-3
d_gene: TRBD1
abundance: .
len: 14
j_gene: TRBJ1-1

CDR3aa: CASSLGTVSYGYTF
CDR3nt: TGTGCCAGCAGTTTGGGAACAGTTTCCTATGGCTACACCTTC
v_gene: TRBV28
d_gene: .
abundance: .
len: 14
j_gene: TRBJ1-2

CDR3aa: CAISESATGNYNSPLHF
CDR3nt: TGTGCCATCAGTGAGTCGGCGACAGGGAACTATAATTCACCCCTCCACTTT
v_gene: TRBV10-3
d_gene: TRBD1
abundance: .
len: 17
j_gene: TRBJ1-6

CDR3aa: CASSILGVTGPIGF
CDR3nt: TGTGCCAGCAGCATTCTAGGGGTGACAGGTCCAATCGGCTTC
v_gene: TRBV7-2
d_gene: .
abundance: .
len: 14
j_gene: TRBJ2-4

CDR3aa: CASSGGASYEQYF
CDR3nt: TGTGCCAGCAGCGGCGGGGCATCCTACGAGCAGTACTTC
v_gene: TRBV2
d_gene: .
abundance: .
len: 13
j_gene: TRBJ2-7

CDR3aa: CASSPWDRIYEQYF
CDR3nt: TGTGCCAGTAGTCCGTGGGACCGCATCTACGAGCAGTACTTC
v_gene: TRBV19
d_gene: .
abundance: .
len: 14
j_gene: TRBJ2-7

CDR3aa: CASSRVAGETQYF
CDR3nt: TGCGCCAGCAGCCGAGTAGCGGGAGAGACCCAGTACTTC
v_gene: TRBV4-1
d_gene: TRBD2
abundance: .
len: 13
j_gene: TRBJ2-5

CDR3aa: CASSFRGLGTEAFF
CDR3nt: TGTGCCAGCAGTTTCAGGGGGCTAGGAACTGAAGCTTTCTTT
v_gene: TRBV28
d_gene: TRBD1
abundance: .
len: 14
j_gene: TRBJ1-1

CDR3aa: CASSTRLEKLFF
CDR3nt: TGTGCCAGCAGTACAAGACTTGAAAAACTGTTTTTT
v_gene: TRBV6-5
d_gene: .
abundance: .
len: 12
j_gene: TRBJ1-4

CDR3aa: CASSWGGTQYF
CDR3nt: TGTGCCAGCAGCTGGGGGGGTACGCAGTATTTT
v_gene: TRBV5-4
d_gene: TRBD2
abundance: .
len: 11
j_gene: TRBJ2-3